These 2 T cell receptor beta chains came from one sample sequenced in a study of identical twins. TCRdb ran MiXCR on the 5' RACE reads and lists one entry per CDR3 protein. The data hold approximately 300,000 distinct CDR3 sequences, with more than 8% observed a single time. This sample was shared with a second study, whose subject was yellow fever vaccine responses in identical twins.

The sequenced material came from CD8+ T cells sorted from blood. The receptor set was obtained from a woman aged 18-30 years in good health.

This clonotype has more than one count but fewer than ten. CDR3 sequence: CASSLAVPVNEQYF. The CDR3 DNA follows: TGCGCCAGCAGCTTGGCGGTTCCCGTCAACGAGCAGTACTTC. This sequence joins TRBV5-1 and TRBJ2-7; D gene uncertain. The CDR3 sequence is 14 residues long. In germline, CDR1 is SGHRS, CDR2 YFSETQ. V was trimmed by 0 bases and J by 5 bases, leaving 12 bases between them.

In this sample, this clonotype turned up a few times. The chain links TRBV7-9 to TRBJ1-1, with D possibly TRBD1 on 5 matching bases. The V end lost 4 bases, the J end lost 1 base, and 10 bases lay between the germline ends. The CDR3 runs to 14 residues. Germline V gene data show CDR1 as SEHNR and CDR2 as FQNEAQ (reference sequence). CDR3 loop: CASSSQDRNTEAFF. The CDR3 DNA follows: TGTGCCAGCAGCTCCCAAGACAGGAACACTGAAGCTTTCTTT. The complete variable domain, with remaining parts taken from reference TRBV7-9 and TRBJ1-1, reads DTGVSQNPRHKITKRGQNVTFRCDPISEHNRLYWYRQTLGQGPEFLTYFQNEAQLEKSRLLSDRFSAERPKGSFSTLEIQRTEQGDSAMYLCASSSQDRNTEAFFGQGTRLTVV.